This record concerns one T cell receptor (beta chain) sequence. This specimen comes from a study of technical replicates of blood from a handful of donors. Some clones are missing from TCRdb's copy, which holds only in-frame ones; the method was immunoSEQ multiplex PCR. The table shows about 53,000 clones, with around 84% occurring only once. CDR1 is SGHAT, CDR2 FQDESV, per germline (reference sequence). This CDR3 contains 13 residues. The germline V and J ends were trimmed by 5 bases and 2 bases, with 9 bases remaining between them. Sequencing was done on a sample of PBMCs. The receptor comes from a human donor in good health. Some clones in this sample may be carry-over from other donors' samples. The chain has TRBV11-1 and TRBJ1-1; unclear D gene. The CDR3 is CASSRTENTEAFF. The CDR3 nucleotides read TGTGCCAGCAGCCGGACTGAAAACACTGAAGCTTTCTTT.